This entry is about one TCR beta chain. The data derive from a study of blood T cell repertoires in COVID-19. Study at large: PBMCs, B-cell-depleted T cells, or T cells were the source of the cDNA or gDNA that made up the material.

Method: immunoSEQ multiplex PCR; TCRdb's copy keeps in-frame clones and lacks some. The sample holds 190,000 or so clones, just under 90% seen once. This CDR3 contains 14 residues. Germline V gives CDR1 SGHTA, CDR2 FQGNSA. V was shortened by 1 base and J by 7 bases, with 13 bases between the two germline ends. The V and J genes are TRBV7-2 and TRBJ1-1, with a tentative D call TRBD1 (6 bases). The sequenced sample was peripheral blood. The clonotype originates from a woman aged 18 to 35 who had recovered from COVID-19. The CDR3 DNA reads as TGTGCCAGCAGCTTAGGGAGGGGGGGTTTTGAAGCTTTCTTT. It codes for CASSLGRGGFEAFF.